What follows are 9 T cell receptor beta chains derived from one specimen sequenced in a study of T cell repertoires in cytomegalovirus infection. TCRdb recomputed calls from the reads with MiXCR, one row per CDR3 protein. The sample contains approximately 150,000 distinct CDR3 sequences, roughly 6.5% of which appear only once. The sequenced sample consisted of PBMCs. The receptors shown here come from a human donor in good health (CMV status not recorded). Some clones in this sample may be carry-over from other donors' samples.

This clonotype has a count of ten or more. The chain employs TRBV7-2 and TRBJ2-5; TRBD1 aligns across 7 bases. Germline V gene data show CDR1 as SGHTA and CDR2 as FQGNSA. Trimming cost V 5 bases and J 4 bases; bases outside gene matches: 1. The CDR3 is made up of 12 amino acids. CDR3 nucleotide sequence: TGTGCCAGCAGCCGGACAGGAGAGACCCAGTACTTC. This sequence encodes CASSRTGETQYF.

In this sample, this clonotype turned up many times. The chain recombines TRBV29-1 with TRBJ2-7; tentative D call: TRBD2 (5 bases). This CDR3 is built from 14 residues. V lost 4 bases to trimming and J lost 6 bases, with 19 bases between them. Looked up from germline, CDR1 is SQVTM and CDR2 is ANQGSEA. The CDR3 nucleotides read TGCAGCGTTGTCGAGGGAAGCCTCGCAGGCGAGCAGTACTTC. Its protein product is CSVVEGSLAGEQYF.

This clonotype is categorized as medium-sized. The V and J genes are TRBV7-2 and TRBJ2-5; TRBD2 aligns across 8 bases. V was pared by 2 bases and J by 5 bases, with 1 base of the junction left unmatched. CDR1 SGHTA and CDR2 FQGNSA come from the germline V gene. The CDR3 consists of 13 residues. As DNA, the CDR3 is TGTGCCAGCAGCTTAACGGGGGGGGAGACCCAGTACTTC. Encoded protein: CASSLTGGETQYF.

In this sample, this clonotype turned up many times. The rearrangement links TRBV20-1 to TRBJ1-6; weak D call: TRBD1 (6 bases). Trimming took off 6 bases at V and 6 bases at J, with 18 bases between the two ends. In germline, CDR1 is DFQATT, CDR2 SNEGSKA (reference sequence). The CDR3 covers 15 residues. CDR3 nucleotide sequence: TGCAGTGCCCAAAAGGGGGACCGCGGTAATTCACCCCTCCACTTT. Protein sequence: CSAQKGDRGNSPLHF.

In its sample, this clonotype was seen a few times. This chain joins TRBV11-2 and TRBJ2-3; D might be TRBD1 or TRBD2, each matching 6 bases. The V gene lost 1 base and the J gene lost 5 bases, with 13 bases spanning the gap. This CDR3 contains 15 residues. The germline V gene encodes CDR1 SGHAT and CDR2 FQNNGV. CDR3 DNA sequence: TGTGCCAGCAGCTTAGGGGGCAGGGGAGGAGATACGCAGTATTTT. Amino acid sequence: CASSLGGRGGDTQYF.

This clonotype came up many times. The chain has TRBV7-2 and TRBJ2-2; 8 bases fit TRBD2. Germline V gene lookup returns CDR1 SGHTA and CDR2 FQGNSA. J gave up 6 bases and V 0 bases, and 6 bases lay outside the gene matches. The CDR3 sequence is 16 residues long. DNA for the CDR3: TGTGCCAGCAGCTTAGCGCTAGGAGCGGGAGCCGGGGAGCTGTTTTTT. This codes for CASSLALGAGAGELFF.

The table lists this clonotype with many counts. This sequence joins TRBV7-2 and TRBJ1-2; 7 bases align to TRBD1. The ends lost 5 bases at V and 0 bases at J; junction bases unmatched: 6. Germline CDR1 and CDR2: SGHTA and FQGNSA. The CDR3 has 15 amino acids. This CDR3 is CASSPGTAANYGYTF. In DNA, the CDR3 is TGTGCCAGCAGCCCCGGGACAGCAGCTAACTATGGCTACACCTTC.

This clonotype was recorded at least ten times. The CDR3 bases are TGCAGTGCTAGCCTGGACAGGGGGTCCCCGGACTATGGCTACACCTTC. Translating it yields CSASLDRGSPDYGYTF. The V gene is TRBV20-1, the J gene TRBJ1-2, with 10 bases identical to TRBD1. The CDR3 sequence is 16 residues long. Trimming removed 3 bases from V and 3 bases from J; junction bases left unmatched: 10. The germline gives CDR1 DFQATT, CDR2 SNEGSKA (reference sequence).

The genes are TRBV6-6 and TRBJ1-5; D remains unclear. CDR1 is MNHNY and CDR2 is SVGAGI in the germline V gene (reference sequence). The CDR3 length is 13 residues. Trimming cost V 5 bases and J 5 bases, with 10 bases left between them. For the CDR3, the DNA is TGTGCCAGCAGTCCCGGTCCGCATCAGCCCCAGCATTTT. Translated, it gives CASSPGPHQPQHF.